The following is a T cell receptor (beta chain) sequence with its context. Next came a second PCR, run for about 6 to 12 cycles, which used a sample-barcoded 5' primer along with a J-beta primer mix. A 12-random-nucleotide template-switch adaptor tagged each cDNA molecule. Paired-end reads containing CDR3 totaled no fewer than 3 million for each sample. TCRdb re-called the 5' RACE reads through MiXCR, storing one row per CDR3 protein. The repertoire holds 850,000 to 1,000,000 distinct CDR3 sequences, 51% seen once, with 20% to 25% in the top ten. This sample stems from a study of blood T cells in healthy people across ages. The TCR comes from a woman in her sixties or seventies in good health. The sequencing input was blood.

The CDR3 DNA reads TGCGCCAGCAGCCAAGATGCGGGGGCTCTTCCCTACGAGCAGTACTTC. It yields the protein CASSQDAGALPYEQYF. The chain couples TRBV4-1 to TRBJ2-5, with D perhaps TRBD2 (7 bases). The DNA end is more similar to TRBJ2-7, so the J call may be wrong. Germline CDR1 MGHRA, CDR2 YSYEKL. The CDR3 loop spans 16 amino acids.